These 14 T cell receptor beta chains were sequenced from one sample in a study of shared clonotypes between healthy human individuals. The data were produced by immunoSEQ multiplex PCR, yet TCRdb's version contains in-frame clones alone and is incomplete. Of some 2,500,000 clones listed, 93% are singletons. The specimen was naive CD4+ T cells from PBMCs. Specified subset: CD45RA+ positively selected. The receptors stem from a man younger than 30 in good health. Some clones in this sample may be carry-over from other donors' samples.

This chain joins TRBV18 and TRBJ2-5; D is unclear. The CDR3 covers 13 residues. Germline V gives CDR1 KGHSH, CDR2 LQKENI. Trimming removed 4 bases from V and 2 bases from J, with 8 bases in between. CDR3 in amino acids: CASSLQMQETQYF. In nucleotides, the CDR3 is TGTGCCAGCTCACTTCAGATGCAAGAGACCCAGTACTTC.

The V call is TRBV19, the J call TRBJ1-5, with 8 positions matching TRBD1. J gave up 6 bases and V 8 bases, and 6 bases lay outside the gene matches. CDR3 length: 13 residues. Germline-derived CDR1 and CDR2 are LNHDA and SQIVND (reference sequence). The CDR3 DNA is TGTGCCAGTTTGGACAGGGAAGGTCAGCCCCAGCATTTT. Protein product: CASLDREGQPQHF.

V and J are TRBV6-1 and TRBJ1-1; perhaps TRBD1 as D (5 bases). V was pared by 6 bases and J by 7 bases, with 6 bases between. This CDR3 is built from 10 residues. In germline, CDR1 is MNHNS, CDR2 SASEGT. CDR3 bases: TGTGCCAGCAGAACAGGTGAAGCTTTCTTT. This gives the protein CASRTGEAFF.

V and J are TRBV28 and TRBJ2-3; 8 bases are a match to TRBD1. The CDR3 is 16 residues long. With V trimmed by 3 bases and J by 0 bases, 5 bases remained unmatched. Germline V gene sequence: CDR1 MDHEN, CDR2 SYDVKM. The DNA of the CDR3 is TGTGCCAGCAGTTTTTTGAGGACAGGGAGCACAGATACGCAGTATTTT. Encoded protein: CASSFLRTGSTDTQYF.

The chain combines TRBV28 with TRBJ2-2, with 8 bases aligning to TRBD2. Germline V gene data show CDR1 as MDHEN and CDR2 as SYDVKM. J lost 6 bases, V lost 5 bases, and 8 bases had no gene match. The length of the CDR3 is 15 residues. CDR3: CASSPGGTSPGELFF. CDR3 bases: TGTGCCAGCAGTCCGGGGGGGACTAGTCCCGGGGAGCTGTTTTTT.

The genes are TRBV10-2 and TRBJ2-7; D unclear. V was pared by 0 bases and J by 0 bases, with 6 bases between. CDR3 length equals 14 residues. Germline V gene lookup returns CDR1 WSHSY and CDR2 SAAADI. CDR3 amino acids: CASSESKSSYEQYF. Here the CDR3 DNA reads TGCGCCAGCAGTGAGTCGAAGTCCTCCTACGAGCAGTACTTC.

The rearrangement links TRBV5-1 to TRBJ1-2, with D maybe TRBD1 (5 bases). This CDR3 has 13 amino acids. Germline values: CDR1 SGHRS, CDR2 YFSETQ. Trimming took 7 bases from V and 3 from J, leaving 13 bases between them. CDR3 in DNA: TGCGCCAGCCGCGGGCAGGGAGACTATGGCTACACCTTC. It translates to CASRGQGDYGYTF.

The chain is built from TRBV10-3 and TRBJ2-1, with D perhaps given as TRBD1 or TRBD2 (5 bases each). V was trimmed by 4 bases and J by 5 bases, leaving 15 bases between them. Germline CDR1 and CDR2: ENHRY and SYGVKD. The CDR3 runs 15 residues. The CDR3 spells CAISGIGTPNNEQFF. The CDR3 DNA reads TGTGCCATCAGTGGGATCGGGACCCCAAACAATGAGCAGTTCTTC.

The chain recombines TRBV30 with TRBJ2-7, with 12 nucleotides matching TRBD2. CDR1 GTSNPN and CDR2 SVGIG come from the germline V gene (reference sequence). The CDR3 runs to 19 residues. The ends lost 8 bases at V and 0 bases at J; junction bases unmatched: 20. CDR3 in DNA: TGTGCCAGTACCATTGGGCACGGGACTAGCGGGCCGAGCTCCTACGAGCAGTACTTC. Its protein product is CASTIGHGTSGPSSYEQYF.

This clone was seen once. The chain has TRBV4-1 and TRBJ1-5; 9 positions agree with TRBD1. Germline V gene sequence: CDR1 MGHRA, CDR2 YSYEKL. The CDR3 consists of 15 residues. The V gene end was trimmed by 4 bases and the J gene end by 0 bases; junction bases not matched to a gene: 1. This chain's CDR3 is CASSPGQGSNQPQHF. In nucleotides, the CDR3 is TGCGCCAGCAGCCCGGGACAGGGTAGCAATCAGCCCCAGCATTTT.

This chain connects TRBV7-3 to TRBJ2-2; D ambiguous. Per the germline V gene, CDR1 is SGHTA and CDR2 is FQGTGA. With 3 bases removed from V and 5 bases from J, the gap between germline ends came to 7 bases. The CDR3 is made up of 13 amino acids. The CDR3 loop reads CASSFIGTGELFF. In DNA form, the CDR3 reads TGTGCCAGCAGCTTTATCGGGACCGGGGAGCTGTTTTTT.

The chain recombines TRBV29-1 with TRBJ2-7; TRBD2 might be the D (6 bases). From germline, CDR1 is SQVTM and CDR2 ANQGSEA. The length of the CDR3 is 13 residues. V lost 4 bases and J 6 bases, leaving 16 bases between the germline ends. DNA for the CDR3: TGCAGCGTTGGGGGGGAGTCTATACGCGAGCAGTACTTC. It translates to CSVGGESIREQYF.

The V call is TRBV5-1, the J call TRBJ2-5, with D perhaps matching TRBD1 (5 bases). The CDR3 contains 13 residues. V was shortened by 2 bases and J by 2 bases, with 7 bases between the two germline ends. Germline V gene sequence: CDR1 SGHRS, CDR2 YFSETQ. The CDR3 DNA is TGCGCCAGCAGCTTCACAGGACAAGAGACCCAGTACTTC. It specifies CASSFTGQETQYF.

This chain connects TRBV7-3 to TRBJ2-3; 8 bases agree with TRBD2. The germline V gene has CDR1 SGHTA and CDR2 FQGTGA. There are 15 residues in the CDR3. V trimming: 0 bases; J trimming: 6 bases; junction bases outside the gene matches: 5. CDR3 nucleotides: TGTGCCAGCAGCTTAACAGCGGGAGTCATGGATACGCAGTATTTT. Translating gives CASSLTAGVMDTQYF.